This TCR beta chain was identified in a study of blood T cells in healthy people across ages (dated by TCRdb to the mid-2010s). About the study as a whole: Template switching captured roughly one uniquely barcoded TCR beta cDNA molecule per two T cells in model experiments. Age-related changes in TCR beta repertoire diversity were measured in the study by deep sequencing normalized with unique cDNA molecular identifiers. The donors were split into four age groups: young (average 16 years), middle-aged (39), aged (over 55) and long-lived (roughly 88). To avoid experimental bias, donors of different ages were randomly spread across the sequencing lanes. The study analyzed two additional independent replicas of 1 million unique cDNA reads from the same blood draw for two donors, one aged 18 to 30 and one aged 80 or older.

The roughly 39 donors, aged roughly 6 to 95 years, were systemically healthy Caucasian individuals from Russia. About 10 milliliters of peripheral blood were drawn from each donor into EDTA-treated Vacutainer tubes. Ficoll-Paque density-gradient centrifugation was used to isolate PBMCs, with at least 6.5 million per sample. Trizol reagent was used to extract total RNA from the PBMCs, yielding at least 5.5 micrograms per sample. For every donor, an aliquot of PBMCs went through flow cytometry to measure the percentages of naive CD45RAhigh/CD27high T cells. This clonotype was counted only a few times. The specificity of this receptor is unknown. No quality values exist for individual bases; no much larger clone is one base distant. Beyond this particular receptor, the publication reports: There was a strong correlation between observed TCR beta diversity and the percentage of naive T cells measured by flow cytometry. Compared with the aged group, more naive CD4+ T cells, fewer expanded clones and increased TCR diversity were shown by the long-lived group, suggesting age selection. Observed TCR beta diversity per million T cells fell roughly linearly with age, and a significant reduction was already apparent by age about 36. Estimates of total diversity based on one million sequenced T cells were regarded as lower bounds and as underestimates. Donor CMV infection status was unknown, potentially confounding age-related changes in expanded clonotypes. Bulk unsorted PBMC profiling prevented conclusive comparison of naive and antigen-experienced compartments.

The library was generated by 5' RACE. TCRdb names Illumina HiSeq 2500 as the instrument used. The second PCR ran for about 6 to 12 cycles and used a J-beta primer mix along with a sample-barcoded 5' primer. A unique molecular identifier was introduced onto each TCR beta cDNA molecule by a template-switch 5' adaptor carrying 12 random nucleotides. Each sample yielded at least 2.5 million CDR3-containing paired-end reads. The Mint cDNA synthesis kit, primed by a TRBC-specific oligonucleotide, was used to synthesize first-strand cDNA from all RNA. Following uracil-DNA glycosylase treatment, a first 18-cycle PCR with universal primers M1SS and BC2_uni_R was performed on all cDNA. Processing in the source paper ran as follows. Each sample was normalized by randomly selecting 1 million high-quality reads, each carrying a distinct molecular identifier. Instead of being binned into consensus sequences, reads with shared molecular identifiers were discarded. MiTCR, run with a Q25 quality threshold and the strictest error-elimination algorithm, handled CDR3 identification, clonotype clustering and error correction. A nonparametric unseen species model with Euler transformation was used to estimate lower-bound total TCR beta diversity. TCRdb redid the processing of the public reads, applying fastp at Q25 and MiXCR, and retained in-frame beta chains. Each entry is one CDR3 protein sequence, shown with its most common DNA and genes. TCRdb's processing, not the study's, gives the V and J calls here. For this sample there are roughly 2 million distinct CDR3 sequences; about 50% appear just once. The ten biggest clones cover over 2% of the sample.

CDR1 LGHDT and CDR2 YNNKEL are derived from the germline V gene (reference sequence). V gives up 4 bases and J gives up 0 bases, and the segment between their germline ends measures 11 bases. Inclusive of the bounding cysteine and phenylalanine, the CDR3 is 15 residues long. Just CDR3 DNA is preserved here, 45 bases in frame from base 1. The clonotype originates from a woman between 40 and 55 years old in good health. Sequencing input: blood. The chain uses TRBV3-1 and TRBJ2-3; no D gene can be assigned with confidence. The CDR3 reads as follows: CASSPYGRSTDTQYF. The DNA sequence follows: TGTGCCAGCAGCCCGTACGGCCGGAGCACAGATACGCAGTATTTT.